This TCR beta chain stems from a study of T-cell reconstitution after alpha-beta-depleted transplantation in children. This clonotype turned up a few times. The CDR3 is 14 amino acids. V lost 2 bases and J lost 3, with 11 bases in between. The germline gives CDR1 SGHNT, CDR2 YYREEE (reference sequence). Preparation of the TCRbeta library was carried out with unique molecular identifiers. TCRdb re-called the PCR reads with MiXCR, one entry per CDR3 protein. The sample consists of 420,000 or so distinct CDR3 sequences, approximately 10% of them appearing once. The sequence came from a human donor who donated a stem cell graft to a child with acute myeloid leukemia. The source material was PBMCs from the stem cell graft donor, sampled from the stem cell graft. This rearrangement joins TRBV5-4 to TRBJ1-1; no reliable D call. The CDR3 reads CASSFTGRDTEAFF. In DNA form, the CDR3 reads TGTGCCAGCAGCTTTACCGGACGAGACACTGAAGCTTTCTTT.